The 4 T cell receptor beta chains given below trace back to one sample, sequenced in a study of T cell repertoires in cytomegalovirus infection. TCRdb processed the reads anew with MiXCR; each CDR3 protein has one entry. This table has fewer than 550,000 distinct CDR3 sequences, approximately 31% appearing once. Sequenced: PBMCs. These receptors originate from a human donor in good health (CMV status not recorded). Some clones in this sample may be carry-over from other donors' samples.

A few counts support this clonotype. The rearrangement links TRBV7-6 to TRBJ2-7, with 9 positions matching TRBD1. CDR3 length: 14 amino acids. The V and J ends lost 5 bases and 6 bases, in that order; junction bases with no gene match: 8. The germline gives CDR1 SGHVS, CDR2 FNYEAQ. The CDR3 protein is CASSKGTGNGEQYF. The CDR3 coding sequence is TGTGCCAGCAGCAAGGGGACAGGGAACGGCGAGCAGTACTTC.

The chain couples TRBV7-2 to TRBJ2-1, with 11 nucleotides matching TRBD1. The CDR3 is made up of 15 amino acids. Germline-derived CDR1 and CDR2 are SGHTA and FQGNSA. V was clipped by 4 bases and J by 7 bases; unmatched bases: 6. CDR3 DNA: TGTGCCAGCAGCTATGTCGGGACAGGGGGAAATGAGCAGTTCTTC. This gives the protein CASSYVGTGGNEQFF. Variable domain in full (rest from reference TRBV7-2 and TRBJ2-1): GAGVSQSPSNKVTEKGKDVELRCDPISGHTALYWYRQSLGQGLEFLIYFQGNSAPDKSGLPSDRFSAERTGGSVSTLTIQRTQQEDSAVYLCASSYVGTGGNEQFFGPGTRLTVL.

Only a few counts were recorded for this clonotype. The rearrangement links TRBV27 to TRBJ1-6; no clear D. The V end was cut by 1 base, the J end by 9 bases, with 13 bases between. CDR1 and CDR2 (germline): MNHEY, SMNVEV (reference sequence). The CDR3 has 15 residues. CDR3 DNA sequence: TGTGCCAGCAGTTTATACGGGGTAGCGGGTTCACCCCTCCACTTT. It translates to CASSLYGVAGSPLHF.

V and J are TRBV29-1 and TRBJ1-2, with D unresolved. This CDR3 comprises 13 residues. CDR1 and CDR2 (germline): SQVTM, ANQGSEA. Deletions cut 6 bases from V and 4 bases from J, with 15 bases between. In DNA form, the CDR3 reads TGCAGCGTCGCCAGATCCGGAGGCTATGGCTACACCTTC. Translation gives CSVARSGGYGYTF.